These 4 T cell receptor beta chains share one sample of origin, sequenced in a study of T-cell memory formation after mild COVID-19 (dated by TCRdb to the early 2020s). Library preparation employed 5' RACE. Sequenced using an Illumina NovaSeq 6000. Using fastp trimming at Q25 and MiXCR clonotype assembly, TCRdb reanalyzed the public sequencing data and kept in-frame beta chains. Identical CDR3 protein sequences are pooled into one entry, listed with their most common genes and DNA. The sample has about 240,000 distinct CDR3 sequences on record, roughly 10% of them singletons. The ten largest make up 20% to 25% of the sample. Sequenced: PBMCs or a T cell subset sorted from them (not recorded which). These receptors came from a man in his late teens or twenties who had mild COVID-19 (a few samples of this study predate the infection). The sample titles of this study are shuffled in the database, so cell type and time point are left out; the donor was told from shared clones.

This clonotype was seen ten or more times. V and J are TRBV4-1 and TRBJ1-1; D is unclear. V lost 4 bases, J lost 7 bases, and 19 bases lay in between. This CDR3 is built from 15 residues. The germline CDR1 and CDR2 sequences are MGHRA and YSYEKL. The CDR3 loop is CASSPFWFAKNEAFF. CDR3 coding DNA: TGCGCCAGCAGCCCCTTTTGGTTCGCCAAAAATGAAGCTTTCTTT.

The chain is built from TRBV9 and TRBJ2-1, with TRBD2 matching 11 bases. The germline gives CDR1 SGDLS, CDR2 YYNGEE. The CDR3 extends over 15 amino acids. V was pared by 3 bases and J by 4 bases, with 3 bases of the junction left unmatched. CDR3 in amino acids: CASSAGTSGYNEQFF. CDR3 in DNA: TGTGCCAGCAGCGCCGGGACTAGCGGATACAATGAGCAGTTCTTC. The full variable domain, with the rest looked up from reference TRBV9 and TRBJ2-1, is DSGVTQTPKHLITATGQRVTLRCSPRSGDLSVYWYQQSLDQGLQFLIQYYNGEERAKGNILERFSAQQFPDLHSELNLSSLELGDSALYFCASSAGTSGYNEQFFGPGTRLTVL.

This clonotype turned up a few times. The V call is TRBV15, the J call TRBJ2-2; D may be TRBD2 (7 bases). Germline V CDR1 and CDR2: LNHNV, YYDKDF (reference sequence). Deletions cut 1 base from V and 4 bases from J, with 13 bases between. This CDR3 comprises 16 residues. The CDR3 protein is CATSRVPGEGTGELFF. The CDR3 coding sequence is TGTGCCACCAGCAGAGTCCCAGGGGAGGGCACCGGGGAGCTGTTTTTT.

There are a few counts of this clonotype. V is TRBV5-1 and J is TRBJ1-1; D gene unclear. V was trimmed by 4 bases and J by 4 bases, leaving 17 bases between them. Per the germline V gene, CDR1 is SGHRS and CDR2 is YFSETQ. CDR3 size: 15 residues. CDR3 region: CASSLKLGRLTEAFF. CDR3 sequence (DNA): TGCGCCAGCAGCCTAAAACTTGGACGGCTCACTGAAGCTTTCTTT. Full variable domain (rest looked up from reference TRBV5-1 and TRBJ1-1): KAGVTQTPRYLIKTRGQQVTLSCSPISGHRSVSWYQQTPGQGLQFLFEYFSETQRNKGNFPGRFSGRQFSNSRSEMNVSTLELGDSALYLCASSLKLGRLTEAFFGQGTRLTVV.